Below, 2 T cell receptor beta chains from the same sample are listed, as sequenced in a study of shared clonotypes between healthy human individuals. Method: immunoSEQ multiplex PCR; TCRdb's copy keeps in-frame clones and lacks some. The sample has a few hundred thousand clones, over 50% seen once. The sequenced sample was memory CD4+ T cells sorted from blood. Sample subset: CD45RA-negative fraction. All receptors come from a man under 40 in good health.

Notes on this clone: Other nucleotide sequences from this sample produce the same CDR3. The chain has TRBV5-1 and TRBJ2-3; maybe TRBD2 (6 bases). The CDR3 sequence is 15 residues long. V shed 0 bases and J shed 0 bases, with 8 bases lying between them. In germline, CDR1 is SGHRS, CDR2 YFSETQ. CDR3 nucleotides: TGCGCCAGCAGCTTGGACGGGACTAGCACAGATACGCAGTATTTT. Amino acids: CASSLDGTSTDTQYF.

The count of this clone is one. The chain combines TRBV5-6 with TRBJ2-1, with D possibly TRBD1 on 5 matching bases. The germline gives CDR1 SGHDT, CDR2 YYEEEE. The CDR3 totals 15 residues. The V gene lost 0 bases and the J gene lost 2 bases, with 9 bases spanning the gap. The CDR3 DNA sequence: TGTGCCAGCAGCTTGGGTTCAGGGCCCTACAATGAGCAGTTCTTC. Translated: CASSLGSGPYNEQFF.